This T cell receptor (beta chain) was observed in a study of read filtering for tumor transcriptome and immune sequencing. The library was built from roughly 400 ng RNA with molecular barcoded adaptors for alpha/delta and beta/gamma chains. One entry per CDR3 protein results from TCRdb running MiXCR on the reads. The data show tens of thousands of distinct CDR3 sequences, 12% seen once. This CDR3 region has 14 residues. Germline V lookup: CDR1 SGHRS, CDR2 YFSETQ. Trimming cost V 4 bases and J 6 bases, with 17 bases left between them. This sequence joins TRBV5-1 and TRBJ2-7; possible D gene TRBD2, 6 bases. Sequencing used a population of CD138-negative cells sorted from bone marrow. This clonotype was obtained from a donor aged 40 or older with multiple myeloma. CDR3 protein: CASSLEGEVGEQYF. CDR3 DNA sequence: TGCGCCAGCAGCCTGGAGGGAGAGGTGGGCGAGCAGTACTTC.